This is a list of T cell receptor beta chains from one sample in a study of CD8 T cells in ankylosing spondylitis. TCRdb itself ran the 5' RACE reads through MiXCR, one entry per CDR3 protein. Here the sample spans under 300,000 distinct CDR3 sequences, roughly 10% being singletons. The sample comprised blood, either unsorted or a sorted T cell fraction (not recorded which). The receptors here all came from a male donor with ankylosing spondylitis or in good health (not recorded which). Each CDR3 is given with its conserved first and last residue. D genes are given only for firm matches. Expanded clones are given a class, and other clones once, few, many or no size at all.

j_gene | d_gene | v_gene | abundance | CDR3aa | CDR3nt
TRBJ2-1 | TRBD1 | TRBV29-1 | many | CSGGDRYNEQFF | TGCAGCGGAGGGGACAGATACAATGAGCAGTTCTTC
TRBJ2-7 | . | TRBV3-1 | many | CASSQTGPSYEQYF | TGTGCCAGCAGCCAGACCGGGCCCTCCTACGAGCAGTACTTC
TRBJ2-6 | . | TRBV5-1 | many | CASSPNGGPGANVLTF | TGCGCCAGCAGCCCGAACGGGGGCCCTGGGGCCAACGTCCTGACTTTC
TRBJ1-1 | . | TRBV5-1 | . | CASSLVGQLTEAFF | TGCGCCAGCAGCTTGGTGGGACAATTGACTGAAGCTTTCTTT
TRBJ2-3 | . | TRBV2 | . | CASSEQGRGPDTQYF | TGTGCCAGCAGTGAACAGGGCAGGGGTCCAGATACGCAGTATTTT
TRBJ1-2 | . | TRBV7-3 | . | CASSLGEGDGYTF | TGTGCCAGCAGCTTAGGGGAGGGGGATGGCTACACCTTC
TRBJ2-7 | TRBD2 | TRBV7-9 | . | CASSPGLGNYEQYF | TGTGCCAGCAGCCCAGGACTAGGTAACTACGAGCAGTACTTC
TRBJ1-2 | TRBD1 | TRBV27 | many | CASSRYTGAGYGYTF | TGTGCCAGCAGTCGGTATACAGGGGCCGGCTATGGCTACACCTTC
TRBJ2-7 | . | TRBV7-9 | few | CASSHAGRYEQYF | TGTGCCAGCAGCCACGCTGGCCGCTACGAGCAGTACTTC
TRBJ1-1 | . | TRBV20-1 | many | CSASRDAVNTEAFF | TGCAGTGCTAGCAGGGATGCAGTGAACACTGAAGCTTTCTTT
TRBJ1-6 | TRBD1 | TRBV7-9 | few | CASSLWGTANSPLHF | TGTGCCAGCAGCTTATGGGGGACAGCTAATTCACCCCTCCACTTT
TRBJ1-5 | . | TRBV28 | . | CASSLSARAQPQHF | TGTGCCAGCAGTTTATCGGCGAGAGCGCAGCCCCAGCATTTT
TRBJ2-5 | TRBD2 | TRBV20-1 | many | CSAHLVGGRSQETQYF | TGCAGTGCTCACCTGGTGGGCGGGAGGTCCCAAGAGACCCAGTACTTC
TRBJ2-6 | . | TRBV20-1 | few | CSARSPGIGANVLTF | TGCAGTGCTAGGTCCCCCGGTATTGGGGCCAACGTCCTGACTTTC
TRBJ1-4 | . | TRBV7-9 | many | CASSLGDKGDEKLFF | TGTGCCAGCAGCTTAGGGGACAAGGGGGATGAAAAACTGTTTTTT
TRBJ2-1 | TRBD2 | TRBV5-3 | . | CARSLGNGASGRCYNEQFF | TGTGCCAGAAGCTTAGGTAATGGGGCTAGCGGGAGATGCTACAATGAGCAGTTCTTC
TRBJ2-3 | TRBD1 | TRBV10-3 | many | CAIRQQGSSTDTQYF | TGTGCCATCAGACAACAGGGGTCTAGCACAGATACGCAGTATTTT
TRBJ1-2 | TRBD1 | TRBV4-1 | many | CASSRQGTNYGYTF | TGCGCCAGCAGCCGACAGGGGACTAACTATGGCTACACCTTC
TRBJ2-5 | TRBD1 | TRBV29-1 | few | CSGDRFGTNQETQYF | TGCAGCGGGGACAGGTTCGGAACGAACCAAGAGACCCAGTACTTC
TRBJ1-1 | . | TRBV20-1 | few | CSAGVRRGNTEAFF | TGCAGTGCGGGCGTTAGGCGCGGGAACACTGAAGCTTTCTTT
TRBJ2-7 | . | TRBV30 | . | CAWSVMGGTYEQYF | TGTGCCTGGAGTGTAATGGGTGGGACCTACGAGCAGTACTTC
TRBJ2-2 | . | TRBV12-3/TRBV12-4 | many | CASTPRTGELFF | TGTGCCAGCACCCCAAGGACCGGGGAGCTGTTTTTT
TRBJ1-6 | TRBD1 | TRBV5-1 | many | CASSPYTGDNSPLHF | TGCGCCAGCAGCCCCTATACAGGGGATAATTCACCCCTCCACTTT
TRBJ1-2 | . | TRBV20-1 | many | CSARGAAPGYGYTF | TGCAGTGCGCGAGGGGCCGCCCCCGGCTATGGCTACACCTTC
TRBJ2-6 | TRBD1 | TRBV24-1 | many | CATNRDRGVGANVLTF | TGTGCCACCAACCGGGACAGGGGAGTTGGGGCCAACGTCCTGACTTTC
TRBJ2-1 | . | TRBV7-2 | few | CASSPLGTYNEQFF | TGTGCCAGCAGCCCGCTGGGGACTTACAATGAGCAGTTCTTC
TRBJ2-3 | TRBD1 | TRBV2 | . | CASRSTGITDTQYF | TGTGCCAGCAGGTCGACAGGGATCACAGATACGCAGTATTTT
TRBJ2-3 | . | TRBV28 | few | CASSPSNFAGTDTQYF | TGTGCCAGCAGCCCGAGCAACTTCGCGGGCACAGATACGCAGTATTTT
TRBJ2-3 | TRBD2 | TRBV11-1 | . | CASSPTPGTSGGASPDTQYF | TGTGCCAGCAGCCCCACCCCCGGGACTAGCGGGGGGGCCAGCCCAGATACGCAGTATTTT
TRBJ1-1 | TRBD1 | TRBV3-1 | few | CASKTGGLNTEAFF | TGTGCCAGCAAGACAGGGGGCCTGAACACTGAAGCTTTCTTT
TRBJ2-7 | . | TRBV28 | . | CASSLQTGSYEQYF | TGTGCCAGCAGTTTGCAGACAGGCAGCTACGAGCAGTACTTC
TRBJ2-5 | . | TRBV5-1 | many | CASRAGSETQYF | TGCGCCAGCAGGGCCGGGAGCGAGACCCAGTACTTC
TRBJ1-4 | TRBD1 | TRBV12-3/TRBV12-4 | many | CASTERQGAEKLFF | TGTGCCAGCACGGAACGGCAGGGGGCCGAAAAACTGTTTTTT
TRBJ2-1 | . | TRBV18 | few | CASSPPNRVASYNEQFF | TGTGCCAGCTCACCGCCAAACAGGGTGGCCTCCTACAATGAGCAGTTCTTC
TRBJ2-1 | . | TRBV10-3 | . | CAISESGQEIEQFF | TGTGCCATCAGTGAGTCGGGGCAGGAGATTGAGCAGTTCTTC
TRBJ2-2 | . | TRBV5-1 | few | CASSFNPGQNTGELFF | TGCGCCAGCAGCTTCAACCCAGGGCAGAACACCGGGGAGCTGTTTTTT
TRBJ2-3 | TRBD2 | TRBV5-1 | many | CASSRTSVGRTDTQYF | TGCGCCAGCAGCAGAACTAGCGTTGGCCGGACAGATACGCAGTATTTT
TRBJ2-5 | . | TRBV20-1 | few | CSARQRKTRETQYF | TGCAGTGCTAGACAAAGAAAAACCCGGGAGACCCAGTACTTC
TRBJ2-1 | . | TRBV5-1 | many | CASSRGGDDNEQFF | TGCGCCAGCAGCAGGGGCGGCGATGACAATGAGCAGTTCTTC
TRBJ2-1 | TRBD1 | TRBV7-6 | . | CASSLEFQGEMGNEQFF | TGTGCCAGCAGCTTAGAGTTCCAGGGGGAGATGGGGAATGAGCAGTTCTTC
TRBJ2-2 | . | TRBV7-6 | few | CASSLVGGHLAGELFF | TGTGCCAGCAGCTTAGTGGGGGGCCACTTGGCCGGGGAGCTGTTTTTT
TRBJ2-3 | . | TRBV5-1 | few | CASSLDRERLTDTQYF | TGCGCCAGCAGCTTGGACAGGGAGAGGTTAACAGATACGCAGTATTTT
TRBJ2-1 | TRBD2 | TRBV10-3 | many | CAISDMPSGSTNEQFF | TGTGCCATCAGTGACATGCCTAGCGGGAGTACTAATGAGCAGTTCTTC
TRBJ2-5 | TRBD2 | TRBV2 | once | CASRTAGVETQYF | TGTGCCAGCAGGACAGCGGGGGTGGAGACCCAGTACTTC
TRBJ2-7 | TRBD2 | TRBV5-1 | few | CASSLSASGGYEQYF | TGCGCCAGCAGCTTGTCGGCTAGCGGGGGGTACGAGCAGTACTTC
TRBJ2-5 | . | TRBV7-3 | many | CASSLGTGETQYF | TGTGCCAGCAGCTTGGGGACGGGGGAGACCCAGTACTTC
TRBJ2-2 | TRBD1 | TRBV28 | few | CAISGGTGELFF | TGTGCCATCTCAGGGGGAACCGGGGAGCTGTTTTTT
TRBJ2-3 | TRBD2 | TRBV2 | few | CASSYLPLTSGGATDTQYF | TGTGCCAGCAGTTATCTCCCCTTGACTAGCGGGGGGGCCACAGATACGCAGTATTTT